This note documents a single TCR beta chain sequence. Its antigen is unknown. No clone much larger than this one lies a single base away; base qualities are absent. Whole blood was collected in K2EDTA tubes by collaborating institutions according to the institutions' own protocols. For TCRbeta analysis, collaborator samples were shipped as frozen whole blood, as isolated PBMCs, or as DNA extracted from either sample type. Trimming costs V 4 bases and J 2 bases, and their ends lie 13 bases apart. The CDR3 numbers 14 residues from cysteine through phenylalanine. Only CDR3 DNA is held: 42 bases, read in frame from base 1. Via the germline V gene, CDR1 is SGDLS and CDR2 YYNGEE. These data are taken from a study of blood T cell repertoires in COVID-19 (dated by TCRdb to 2020 to 2022). Context from the whole study: Collaborator samples came from the United States, Italy and Spain and covered acute and convalescent phases of COVID-19. The material from the prospective study consisted of cDNA or gDNA derived from T cells, B-cell-depleted T cells, or PBMCs. Subjects who had been exposed to COVID-19, were actively infected with it, or had recovered from it provided the deeply sampled blood TCRbeta repertoires that made up the dataset. The repertoires were released in a freely available public database meant as a resource for research on the immune response to SARS-CoV-2. Samples were obtained from the ongoing ImmuneRACE study (first 160 participants) and from over 1,000 subjects provided by 6 global collaborators. Sample metadata almost always included a de-identified subject ID, COVID-19 status, age in years and sex. Where available, HLA class I and class II types were taken from metadata supplied by the sample provider and were not determined by assay-based typing. The full study reports these points: The amount of clinical and demographic metadata varied by source and participant and was provided uncurated.

The immunoSEQ Assay, a bias-controlled multiplex PCR, was used to amplify TCRbeta CDR3 regions from genomic DNA. For the original study's pipeline: Nucleated cell counts per sample were estimated from amplification of reference gene primers within the assay. To quantify the absolute abundance of each unique TCRbeta CDR3 rearrangement, sequence reads were collapsed and filtered. For each sample, productive Simpson clonality was calculated as the square root of Simpson's diversity index over productive rearrangements. TCRdb mirrors the immuneACCESS table, restricted to in-frame sequences. Some clones are absent from its copies; in checked studies, under half trace to an unresolved V gene, and the reason for the others is unknown. The V and J calls and clone size come from that table; D and trimming were worked out from the DNA. For this sample there are about 260,000 clones; 70% to 85% appear just once. The ten largest clones represent about 2% of the sample.

Sequencing was carried out using peripheral blood. The chain couples TRBV9 to TRBJ2-7; TRBD2 is a possible D gene, resting on 6 matching bases. The clonotype was recovered from an elderly woman with acute or convalescent COVID-19. The nucleotides read TGTGCCAGCAGCCCGGGACTGGCCCCCTACGAGCAGTACTTC. It specifies CASSPGLAPYEQYF.